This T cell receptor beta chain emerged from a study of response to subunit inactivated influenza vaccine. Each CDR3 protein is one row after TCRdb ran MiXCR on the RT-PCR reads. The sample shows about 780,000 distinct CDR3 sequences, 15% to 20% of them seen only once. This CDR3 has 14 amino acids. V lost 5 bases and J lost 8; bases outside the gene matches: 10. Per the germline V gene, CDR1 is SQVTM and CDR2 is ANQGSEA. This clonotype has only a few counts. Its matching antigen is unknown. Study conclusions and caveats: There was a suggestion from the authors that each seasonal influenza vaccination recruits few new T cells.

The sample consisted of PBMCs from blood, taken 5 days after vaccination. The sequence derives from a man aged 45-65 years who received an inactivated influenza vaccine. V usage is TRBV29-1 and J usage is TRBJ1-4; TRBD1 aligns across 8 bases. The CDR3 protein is CSVSPTGAGEKLFF. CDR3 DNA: TGCAGCGTTTCCCCGACAGGGGCTGGGGAAAAACTGTTTTTT.